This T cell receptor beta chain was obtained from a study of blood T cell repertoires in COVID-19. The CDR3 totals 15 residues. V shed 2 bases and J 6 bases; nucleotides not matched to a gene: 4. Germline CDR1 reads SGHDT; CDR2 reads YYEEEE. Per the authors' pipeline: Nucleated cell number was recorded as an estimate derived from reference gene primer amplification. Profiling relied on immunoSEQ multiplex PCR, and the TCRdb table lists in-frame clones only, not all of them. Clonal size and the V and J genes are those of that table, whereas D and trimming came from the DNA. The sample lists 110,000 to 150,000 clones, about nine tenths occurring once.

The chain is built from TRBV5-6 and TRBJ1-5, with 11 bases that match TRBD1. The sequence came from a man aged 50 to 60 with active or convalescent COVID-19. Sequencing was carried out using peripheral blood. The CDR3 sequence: CASSFGQGAGQPQHF. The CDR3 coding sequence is TGTGCCAGCAGCTTCGGACAGGGGGCGGGTCAGCCCCAGCATTTT.